This T cell receptor beta chain derives from a study of cytomegalovirus exposure and HLA in healthy donors. Study-level points and caveats: Later examination showed HLA-associated TCR beta chains had greater clonal expansion than equally common others. There were several of the most significant clusters that appeared linked to common viral pathogens in a later analysis.

This clone appeared a single time. Its antigen is not identified. This specimen includes other DNA sequences encoding the same CDR3. The PCR ran on 60 Vbeta and 13 Jbeta primers. Sequencing used immunoSEQ multiplex PCR; TCRdb keeps in-frame clones, though not all of them. The sample lists about 200,000 clones; around 86% were seen once. Healthy people donating bone marrow made up the donors. V trimming: 2 bases; J trimming: 7 bases; junction bases outside the gene matches: 10. CDR1 and CDR2 (germline): SGHRS, YFSETQ. This CDR3 is 16 amino acids long. The receptor comes from a woman in her late teens or twenties in good health and CMV-seronegative. This rearrangement joins TRBV5-1 to TRBJ2-1; 9 bases are a match to TRBD2. Sequencing input: PBMCs. CDR3 bases: TGCGCCAGCAGCTTAGCCCCCTTGGCGGGAGGGAATGAGCAGTTCTTC. Translated: CASSLAPLAGGNEQFF.